The 18 T cell receptor beta chains below come from one sample, sequenced in a study of T-cell reconstitution after alpha-beta-depleted transplantation in children. Molecular barcoding with unique molecular identifiers was used for the TCRbeta library. TCRdb analysed the PCR reads with MiXCR anew, one entry per CDR3 protein. The sample has about 410,000 distinct CDR3 sequences, approximately 20% seen once. The sequencing here drew on PBMCs from the stem cell graft donor, taken from the stem cell graft. Every receptor here comes from a human donor who donated a stem cell graft to a child with acute myeloid leukemia.

A few counts support this clonotype. The chain uses TRBV20-1 and TRBJ2-4; D perhaps matches TRBD2 (6 bases). The CDR3 is 11 residues long. From germline, CDR1 is DFQATT and CDR2 SNEGSKA (reference sequence). Trimming removed 0 bases from V and 16 bases from J, with 13 bases in between. In nucleotides, the CDR3 is TGCAGTGCTAGAGATCGGCGGGAAGCATACTTC. The encoded protein is CSARDRREAYF.

This rearrangement joins TRBV4-1 to TRBJ2-5; D possibly corresponds to TRBD1 (5 bases). CDR1 and CDR2 from the germline V gene are MGHRA and YSYEKL. The CDR3 contains 14 residues. With 1 base removed from V and 5 bases from J, the gap between germline ends came to 11 bases. The chain's CDR3 is CASSQVSGMETQYF. CDR3 DNA sequence: TGCGCCAGCAGCCAAGTATCAGGGATGGAGACCCAGTACTTC.

This clonotype has ten or more counts. The chain employs TRBV20-1 and TRBJ2-1; 8 positions agree with TRBD2. The CDR3 extends over 15 amino acids. In germline, CDR1 is DFQATT, CDR2 SNEGSKA (reference sequence). With V trimmed by 1 base and J by 5 bases, 7 bases remained unmatched. Here the CDR3 reads CSARVLAGSHNEQFF. The CDR3 DNA follows: TGCAGTGCTAGAGTGTTAGCGGGATCCCACAATGAGCAGTTCTTC.

This clonotype showed up many times. For the CDR3, the DNA is TGTGCCACCAGCTTCGGACGTGGGAATGAGCAGTTCTTC. Translated, it gives CATSFGRGNEQFF. The rearrangement links TRBV15 to TRBJ2-1; no reliable D call. The V end was cut by 5 bases, the J end by 7 bases, with 12 bases between. This CDR3 region has 13 residues. Germline V gene sequence: CDR1 LNHNV, CDR2 YYDKDF (reference sequence).

A few counts support this clonotype. This sequence joins TRBV5-1 and TRBJ2-1; D gene unclear. Germline V lookup: CDR1 SGHRS, CDR2 YFSETQ. The ends were cut back, 3 bases at V and 0 bases at J, with 16 bases in the middle. The length of the CDR3 is 17 residues. In DNA, the CDR3 is TGCGCCAGCAGCTGGCTTGGGGTTTCGAACTCCTACAATGAGCAGTTCTTC. Its translation: CASSWLGVSNSYNEQFF.

This clonotype was detected only a few times. This rearrangement joins TRBV28 to TRBJ2-1; TRBD2 aligns across 12 bases. There are 15 residues in the CDR3. Per germline, CDR1 MDHEN and CDR2 SYDVKM. The V gene end was trimmed by 7 bases and the J gene end by 8 bases; junction bases not matched to a gene: 9. CDR3 sequence: CASITTSGSVDEQFF. The CDR3 bases are TGTGCCAGCATCACGACTAGCGGGAGTGTTGATGAGCAGTTCTTC.

This clonotype occurred many times. The CDR3 DNA follows: TGCAGTGTCGAACGCCGAGCCCCGGGCGACGAGCAGTACTTC. Residues: CSVERRAPGDEQYF. The J gene is TRBJ2-7, the V gene TRBV20-1, with D unresolved. With 7 bases removed from V and 5 bases from J, the gap between germline ends came to 21 bases. The CDR3 loop spans 14 amino acids. CDR1 and CDR2 from the germline V gene are DFQATT and SNEGSKA (reference sequence).

This clonotype was recorded many times. The J gene is TRBJ2-1, the V gene TRBV5-1; D is unclear. Per germline, CDR1 SGHRS and CDR2 YFSETQ. Trimming took off 0 bases at V and 7 bases at J, with 5 bases between the two ends. This CDR3 has 12 residues. CDR3 nucleotide sequence: TGCGCCAGCAGCTTGGTAGCAAATGAGCAGTTCTTC. It encodes CASSLVANEQFF.

This clonotype was counted ten times or more. This chain connects TRBV5-1 to TRBJ2-1; 8 bases map to TRBD2. CDR3 length: 17 amino acids. The ends lost 2 bases at V and 0 bases at J; junction bases unmatched: 7. Germline CDR1 and CDR2: SGHRS and YFSETQ. The CDR3 sequence: CASSFSGRPSSYNEQFF. The CDR3 DNA is TGCGCCAGCAGCTTCAGCGGGAGACCTAGCTCCTACAATGAGCAGTTCTTC.

This rearrangement joins TRBV29-1 to TRBJ2-5, with D perhaps TRBD2 (6 bases). Germline values: CDR1 SQVTM, CDR2 ANQGSEA. This CDR3 comprises 13 residues. Trimming removed 4 bases from V and 7 bases from J, with 16 bases in between. CDR3: CSVGFASEATQYF. CDR3 DNA sequence: TGCAGCGTTGGATTCGCTAGCGAGGCGACCCAGTACTTC. The full variable domain, with the rest looked up from reference TRBV29-1 and TRBJ2-5, is SAVISQKPSRDICQRGTSLTIQCQVDSQVTMMFWYRQQPGQSLTLIATANQGSEATYESGFVIDKFPISRPNLTFSTLTVSNMSPEDSSIYLCSVGFASEATQYFGPGTRLLVL.

This clonotype was detected a few times. The chain couples TRBV12-3 or TRBV12-4 to TRBJ1-1; D unclear. The CDR3 sequence is 15 residues long. Trimming shortened V by 4 bases and J by 4 bases, and 16 bases separated the two germline ends. The DNA of the CDR3 is TGTGCCAGCAGTTGGGGAAACGGAAAAAGCACTGAAGCTTTCTTT. This gives the protein CASSWGNGKSTEAFF.

The V call is TRBV12-3 or TRBV12-4, the J call TRBJ2-5, with D unclear. The CDR3 covers 15 residues. Trimming removed 0 bases from V and 1 base from J, with 9 bases in between. The CDR3 sequence: CASSLAAAAQETQYF. The CDR3 region has the DNA TGTGCCAGCAGTTTAGCGGCGGCAGCCCAAGAGACCCAGTACTTC.

The chain couples TRBV2 to TRBJ2-3; perhaps TRBD1 as D (5 bases). Trimming removed 4 bases from V and 1 base from J, with 9 bases in between. Germline lookup yields CDR1 SNHLY and CDR2 FYNNEI. The CDR3 runs 14 residues. The CDR3, as DNA: TGTGCCAGCAGTGTCAAACAGGGCACAGATACGCAGTATTTT. Translation: CASSVKQGTDTQYF.

This clonotype was picked up a small number of times. The chain links TRBV12-3 or TRBV12-4 to TRBJ2-2, with D tentatively TRBD2 (6 bases). Trimming took off 8 bases at V and 6 bases at J, with 10 bases between the two ends. CDR3 size: 12 residues. The CDR3 protein is CASRRGAGELFF. CDR3 bases: TGTGCCAGCCGGCGGGGCGCCGGGGAGCTGTTTTTT.

This clonotype was counted a few times. The chain carries TRBV12-3 or TRBV12-4 and TRBJ2-7; 11 bases are shared with TRBD2. V dropped 6 bases and J dropped 12; count of bases not matched to a gene: 19. The CDR3 extends over 16 amino acids. The CDR3 sequence is CASSLGLAGNYEQWYF. The CDR3, as DNA: TGTGCCAGCAGCCTTGGACTAGCGGGCAATTACGAGCAGTGGTACTTC.

A few counts support this clonotype. The chain has TRBV4-2 and TRBJ2-1, with D hard to call. The CDR3 runs to 15 residues. The germline V gene has CDR1 LGHNA and CDR2 YNFKEQ. V was trimmed by 0 bases and J by 4 bases, leaving 10 bases between them. In DNA form, the CDR3 reads TGTGCCAGCAGCCAAGAGAGAAGGTCATACAATGAGCAGTTCTTC. Its protein product is CASSQERRSYNEQFF.

The J gene is TRBJ2-2, the V gene TRBV6-2 or TRBV6-3, with 12 bases that match TRBD2. Germline CDR1 is MNHEY and CDR2 is SVGEGT. The CDR3 totals 19 residues. V dropped 5 bases and J dropped 3; count of bases not matched to a gene: 13. The CDR3 DNA reads as TGTGCCAGCAGTCACCCCGAGACTAGCGGGAGTACGGACACCGGGGAGCTGTTTTTT. The encoded protein is CASSHPETSGSTDTGELFF.

This clonotype was counted only a few times. The chain is built from TRBV7-2 and TRBJ2-3; TRBD1 is a possible D gene (5 bases). Germline assignment: CDR1 SGHTA and CDR2 FQGNSA. The length of the CDR3 is 16 residues. V lost 1 base and J 4 bases, leaving 15 bases between the germline ends. The DNA for the CDR3 is TGTGCCAGCAGCTTAGATGCAGGGCTGTCCGCAGATACGCAGTATTTT. This encodes CASSLDAGLSADTQYF.